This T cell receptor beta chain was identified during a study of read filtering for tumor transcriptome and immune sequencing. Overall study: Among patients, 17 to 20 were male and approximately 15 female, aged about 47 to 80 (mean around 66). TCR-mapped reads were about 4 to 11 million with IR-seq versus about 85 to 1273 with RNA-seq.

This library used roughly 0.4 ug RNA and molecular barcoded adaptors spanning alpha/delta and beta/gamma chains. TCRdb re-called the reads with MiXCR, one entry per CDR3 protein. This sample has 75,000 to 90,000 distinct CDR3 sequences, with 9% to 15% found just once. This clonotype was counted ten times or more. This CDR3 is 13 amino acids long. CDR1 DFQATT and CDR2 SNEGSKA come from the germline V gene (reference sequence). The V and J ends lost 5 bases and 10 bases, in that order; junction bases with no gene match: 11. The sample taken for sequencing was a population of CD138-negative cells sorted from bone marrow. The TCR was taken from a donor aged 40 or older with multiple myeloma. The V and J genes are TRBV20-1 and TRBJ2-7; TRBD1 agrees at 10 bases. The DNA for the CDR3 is TGCAGTGCTCAATCCGGGACAGGGGTCCTCCAGTACTTC. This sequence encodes CSAQSGTGVLQYF.